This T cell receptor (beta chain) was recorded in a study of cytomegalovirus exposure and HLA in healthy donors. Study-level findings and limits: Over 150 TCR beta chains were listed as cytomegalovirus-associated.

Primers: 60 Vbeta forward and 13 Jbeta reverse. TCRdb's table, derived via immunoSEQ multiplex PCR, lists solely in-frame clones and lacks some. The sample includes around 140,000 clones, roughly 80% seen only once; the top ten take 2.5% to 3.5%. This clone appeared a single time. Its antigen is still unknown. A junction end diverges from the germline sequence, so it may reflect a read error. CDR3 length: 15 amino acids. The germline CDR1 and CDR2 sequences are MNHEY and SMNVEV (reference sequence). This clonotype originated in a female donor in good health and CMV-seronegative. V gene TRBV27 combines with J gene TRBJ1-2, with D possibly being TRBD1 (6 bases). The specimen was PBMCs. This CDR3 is CASSRWGARDYGYPF. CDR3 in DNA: TGTGCCAGCAGCCGGTGGGGGGCTCGGGACTATGGCTACCCCTTC.